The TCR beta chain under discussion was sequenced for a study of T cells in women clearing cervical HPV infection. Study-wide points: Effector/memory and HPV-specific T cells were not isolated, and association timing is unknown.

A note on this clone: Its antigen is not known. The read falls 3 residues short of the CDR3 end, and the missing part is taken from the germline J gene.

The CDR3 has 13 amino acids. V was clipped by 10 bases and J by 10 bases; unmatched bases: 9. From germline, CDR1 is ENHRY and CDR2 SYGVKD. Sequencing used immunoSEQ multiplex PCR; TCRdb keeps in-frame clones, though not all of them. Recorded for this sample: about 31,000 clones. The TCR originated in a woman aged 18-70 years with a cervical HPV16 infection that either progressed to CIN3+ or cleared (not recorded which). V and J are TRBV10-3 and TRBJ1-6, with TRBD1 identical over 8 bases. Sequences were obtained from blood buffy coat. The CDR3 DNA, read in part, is TGTGCCACCCACGGGACAGGTGGATCACCC. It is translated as CATHGTGGSP. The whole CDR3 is CATHGTGGSPLHF.